This TCR beta chain was sequenced in a study of early stage breast cancer tumors. On the study more broadly: About 70% of the 16 invasive tumors were ER+, PR+ and HER2-. Seven or eight ER+/PR+/HER2- tumors were invasive ductal; four were invasive lobular. Study observations and caveats: Commonly generated sequences made up most enriched TCRB sequences shared between patients.

Libraries were prepared by immunoSEQ multiplex PCR; TCRdb keeps only in-frame clonotypes and omits some of them. The sample lists approximately 52,000 clones, roughly 83% occurring once. About this clone itself: Its target is unknown.

Germline CDR1 reads MNHEY; CDR2 reads SVGAGI. After removal of 5 bases from V and 7 bases from J, the junction contained 1 base not matched to a gene. CDR3 length equals 11 residues. This chain joins TRBV6-5 and TRBJ2-7, with TRBD2 matching 8 bases. The sequence came from a person aged 45-65 years with breast cancer. Specimen: blood. The CDR3 protein is CASSPGGEQYF. In DNA form, the CDR3 reads TGTGCCAGCAGTCCGGGGGGGGAGCAGTACTTC.